Below, 26 T cell receptor beta chains from the same sample are listed, as sequenced in a study of CD8 T cells in Susac syndrome. With random hexamers, roughly 0.5 to 1 ug RNA was reverse transcribed. TCRdb independently ran MiXCR on the immunoSEQ multiplex PCR reads; one entry per CDR3 protein. Of about 140,000 distinct CDR3 sequences in the sample, 95% were seen once. The specimen sequenced was CD4+ T cells from PBMCs. These receptors all stem from a human donor with Susac syndrome.

V gene TRBV20-1 combines with J gene TRBJ2-4; D perhaps matches TRBD2 (6 bases). The length of the CDR3 is 18 residues. Looked up from germline, CDR1 is DFQATT and CDR2 is SNEGSKA (reference sequence). Trimming cost V 3 bases and J 1 base, with 22 bases left between them. The CDR3 nucleotides read TGCAGTGCTAGTTTGGCTAGCGCTATAATAAGGGCCAAAAACATTCAGTACTTC. Translating it yields CSASLASAIIRAKNIQYF.

This chain connects TRBV30 to TRBJ1-1; D might be TRBD1 (5 bases). In germline, CDR1 is GTSNPN, CDR2 SVGIG (reference sequence). Trimming left V 5 bases short and J 2 bases short, with 18 bases between. The CDR3 runs 15 residues. The CDR3 DNA follows: TGTGCCTGGGGGAGGGGAGGTGGATCCAACACTGAAGCTTTCTTT. The encoded protein is CAWGRGGGSNTEAFF.

The chain uses TRBV30 and TRBJ2-2; the match to TRBD1 covers 9 bases. In germline, CDR1 is GTSNPN, CDR2 SVGIG (reference sequence). Trimming at V came to 2 bases and at J to 7 bases, leaving 8 bases not matched to a gene. The CDR3 loop spans 15 amino acids. The CDR3 nucleotides read TGTGCCTGGAGTCCCCGGGACAGGGCGAACGGGGAGCTGTTTTTT. Amino acids: CAWSPRDRANGELFF.

The table lists this clonotype with a count of one. The genes are TRBV3-1 and TRBJ2-5; no clear D. This CDR3 contains 12 residues. Trimming shortened V by 1 base and J by 7 bases, and 7 bases separated the two germline ends. Germline CDR1 reads LGHDT; CDR2 reads YNNKEL (reference sequence). DNA of the CDR3: TGTGCCAGCAGCCAAGTTACTGGGACCCAGTACTTC. This codes for CASSQVTGTQYF.

J is TRBJ2-2 and V is TRBV5-1; 7 bases match TRBD1. V dropped 1 base and J dropped 3; count of bases not matched to a gene: 0. The CDR3 is 14 residues long. Looked up from germline, CDR1 is SGHRS and CDR2 is YFSETQ. CDR3 DNA sequence: TGCGCCAGCAGCTTGACAGGGGACACCGGGGAGCTGTTTTTT. This translates into CASSLTGDTGELFF.

The genes are TRBV4-1 and TRBJ2-7, with 11 bases lining up with TRBD2. CDR1 is MGHRA, CDR2 YSYEKL, per germline. CDR3 length: 19 residues. With V trimmed by 6 bases and J by 0 bases, 16 bases remained unmatched. The CDR3 nucleotides are TGCGCCAGCAGAGTCCAATCCACCGGGACTAGCGGTACCTCCTACGAGCAGTACTTC. It yields the protein CASRVQSTGTSGTSYEQYF.

The chain is built from TRBV30 and TRBJ2-3; D is ambiguous. Deletions cut 4 bases from V and 1 base from J, with 9 bases between. The CDR3 spans 13 residues. Germline loops: CDR1 GTSNPN, CDR2 SVGIG (reference sequence). This CDR3 reads CAWTRAGTDTQYF. In DNA form, the CDR3 reads TGTGCCTGGACCCGGGCTGGCACAGATACGCAGTATTTT.

The chain is built from TRBV20-1 and TRBJ1-2; D is possibly TRBD1 (6 bases). The germline V gene encodes CDR1 DFQATT and CDR2 SNEGSKA (reference sequence). Trimming left V 3 bases short and J 3 bases short, with 11 bases between. This CDR3 is built from 13 residues. The chain's CDR3 is CSASLQGHYGYTF. The CDR3 DNA follows: TGCAGTGCTAGTCTACAGGGACACTATGGCTACACCTTC.

A single count supports this clonotype. The chain links TRBV20-1 to TRBJ2-3; the match to TRBD2 covers 7 bases. This CDR3 is 14 amino acids long. V shed 8 bases, J shed 7 bases, and the junction held 15 bases outside the gene matches. Germline values: CDR1 DFQATT, CDR2 SNEGSKA (reference sequence). This CDR3 reads CSSRWGGRGNTQYF. CDR3 nucleotide sequence: TGCAGTTCCCGGTGGGGCGGGAGAGGAAATACGCAGTATTTT.

This clonotype was counted a single time. The rearrangement joins TRBV20-1 to TRBJ1-2; D is ambiguous. Germline V CDR1 and CDR2: DFQATT, SNEGSKA (reference sequence). There are 11 residues in the CDR3. Trimming pared 2 bases from V and 4 bases from J, leaving 5 bases between. CDR3 DNA: TGCAGTGCTAGATTGCTCTATGGCTACACCTTC. Its protein is CSARLLYGYTF.

This sequence joins TRBV25-1 and TRBJ2-3; D gene uncertain. V lost 7 bases to trimming and J lost 6 bases, with 11 bases between them. In germline, CDR1 is MGHDK, CDR2 SYGVNS. The CDR3 has 12 amino acids. The CDR3 loop is CASKIKRDTQYF. The CDR3 DNA is TGTGCCAGCAAAATAAAGAGGGATACGCAGTATTTT.

The genes are TRBV20-1 and TRBJ2-5, with D uncertain. Germline V gene sequence: CDR1 DFQATT, CDR2 SNEGSKA (reference sequence). The germline V and J ends were trimmed by 5 bases and 5 bases, with 18 bases remaining between them. The CDR3 consists of 14 residues. The CDR3 reads CSAPMDRLIETQYF. The CDR3 DNA reads as TGCAGTGCTCCGATGGATCGTTTAATCGAGACCCAGTACTTC.

The V call is TRBV2, the J call TRBJ1-2, with D possibly matching TRBD1 (5 bases). From germline, CDR1 is SNHLY and CDR2 FYNNEI. The V end lost 5 bases, the J end lost 6 bases, and 10 bases lay between the germline ends. The CDR3 consists of 12 residues. The CDR3 DNA follows: TGTGCCAGCAGTAGGGGCCCCGATGGCTACACCTTC. It codes for CASSRGPDGYTF. Full variable domain (outside the CDR3, taken from reference TRBV2 and TRBJ1-2): EPEVTQTPSHQVTQMGQEVILRCVPISNHLYFYWYRQILGQKVEFLVSFYNNEISEKSEIFDDQFSVERPDGSNFTLKIRSTKLEDSAMYFCASSRGPDGYTFGSGTRLTVV.

The chain uses TRBV14 and TRBJ2-5; TRBD2 agrees at 9 bases. Trimming removed 5 bases from V and 5 bases from J; junction bases left unmatched: 12. From germline, CDR1 is SGHDN and CDR2 FVKESK. There are 16 residues in the CDR3. CDR3 residues: CASSYNPAGGWETQYF. Here the CDR3 DNA reads TGTGCCAGCAGCTACAATCCAGCGGGAGGCTGGGAGACCCAGTACTTC.

This chain joins TRBV4-3 and TRBJ2-2; no clear D. The germline gives CDR1 LGHNA, CDR2 YSLEER. This CDR3 is built from 15 residues. Trimming took off 4 bases at V and 3 bases at J, with 12 bases between the two ends. CDR3 nucleotide sequence: TGCGCCAGCAGCCCAGGACCTGGGGACACCGGGGAGCTGTTTTTT. This encodes CASSPGPGDTGELFF.

The table lists this clonotype with a count of one. The chain carries TRBV12-3 or TRBV12-4 and TRBJ2-2; TRBD1 agrees at 9 bases. The trim removed 6 bases at V and 0 bases at J, leaving 5 bases unmatched. The CDR3 spans 16 residues. The CDR3 DNA follows: TGTGCCAGCAGCAAAACAGGGGGCGCGAACACCGGGGAGCTGTTTTTT. It codes for CASSKTGGANTGELFF.

This clonotype was detected once. The genes are TRBV12-3 or TRBV12-4 and TRBJ2-2; TRBD1 agrees at 10 bases. CDR3 length equals 15 residues. J was trimmed by 4 bases and V by 3 bases; bases with no gene match: 2. The CDR3 sequence: CASSFWTGGTGELFF. The DNA for the CDR3 is TGTGCCAGCAGTTTCTGGACAGGGGGCACCGGGGAGCTGTTTTTT.

The genes are TRBV18 and TRBJ2-4; the match to TRBD1 covers 7 bases. Trimming removed 3 bases from V and 7 bases from J; junction bases left unmatched: 6. Germline V gives CDR1 KGHSH, CDR2 LQKENI. This CDR3 spans 14 amino acids. Here the CDR3 DNA reads TGTGCCAGCTCACCCAGGACAGGCAAGAACATTCAGTACTTC. Residues: CASSPRTGKNIQYF.

This sequence joins TRBV20-1 and TRBJ2-5; no clear D. In germline, CDR1 is DFQATT, CDR2 SNEGSKA (reference sequence). This CDR3 spans 14 amino acids. With 3 bases removed from V and 0 bases from J, the gap between germline ends came to 11 bases. The CDR3 DNA is TGCAGTGCTAGTTTGTCAGCGTACCAAGAGACCCAGTACTTC. Translation: CSASLSAYQETQYF.

DNA for the CDR3: TGTGCCAGCAGCAACGGGGGACATACGCAGTATTTT. Amino acid sequence: CASSNGGHTQYF. The chain links TRBV11-1 to TRBJ2-3, with D perhaps matching TRBD2 (6 bases). Germline V gene lookup returns CDR1 SGHAT and CDR2 FQDESV (reference sequence). The CDR3 covers 12 residues. V shed 5 bases and J shed 7 bases, with 10 bases lying between them. The full variable domain, rest sourced from reference TRBV11-1 and TRBJ2-3, is EAEVAQSPRYKITEKSQAVAFWCDPISGHATLYWYRQILGQGPELLVQFQDESVVDDSQLPKDRFSAERLKGVDSTLKIQPAELGDSAMYLCASSNGGHTQYFGPGTRLTVL.

The chain combines TRBV20-1 with TRBJ1-2; D call uncertain. CDR1 DFQATT and CDR2 SNEGSKA come from the germline V gene (reference sequence). CDR3 size: 13 residues. V lost 6 bases and J lost 3, with 14 bases in between. CDR3 coding DNA: TGCAGTGCAGGAGGCGGGGTGGACTATGGCTACACCTTC. This sequence encodes CSAGGGVDYGYTF.

This chain's CDR3 is CASSPAPLLYEQYF. The CDR3 region has the DNA TGTGCCAGCAGCCCCGCCCCCCTTCTCTACGAGCAGTACTTC. The gene calls are TRBV9 and TRBJ2-7; D uncertain. The CDR3 covers 14 residues. Germline V lookup: CDR1 SGDLS, CDR2 YYNGEE. V shed 4 bases and J shed 3 bases, with 14 bases lying between them.

This chain links TRBV11-1 with TRBJ2-2; 9 positions match TRBD1. CDR3 length equals 14 residues. The germline gives CDR1 SGHAT, CDR2 FQDESV (reference sequence). Trimming took 5 bases from V and 7 from J; bases not matched to a gene: 5. CDR3 sequence (DNA): TGTGCCAGCAGCCCTTGGACAGGGGTCGGGGAGCTGTTTTTT. This translates into CASSPWTGVGELFF.

The chain uses TRBV29-1 and TRBJ1-1; no reliable D call. The V gene's germline CDR1 is SQVTM and CDR2 ANQGSEA. The length of the CDR3 is 15 residues. Trimming left V 6 bases short and J 5 bases short, with 22 bases between. CDR3 sequence reads: CSVVYSGRLGTEAFF. CDR3 nucleotide sequence: TGCAGCGTGGTGTATTCGGGCCGCCTGGGAACTGAAGCTTTCTTT.

This chain links TRBV20-1 with TRBJ2-3, with a possible D match to TRBD2 (6 bases). Trimming stripped 0 bases from V and 2 bases from J, with 18 bases between. CDR1 and CDR2 from the germline V gene are DFQATT and SNEGSKA (reference sequence). This CDR3 has 17 amino acids. The DNA for the CDR3 is TGCAGTGCTAGAGATCTTAATAGCGGTTCCGCCACAGATACGCAGTATTTT. Encoded protein: CSARDLNSGSATDTQYF.

DNA of the CDR3: TGTGCCAGCAGCTTGGGGGCGTTGGTAGGGAATCAGCCCCAGCATTTT. Protein product: CASSLGALVGNQPQHF. V gene TRBV7-3 combines with J gene TRBJ1-5; a possible D gene is TRBD1 (6 bases). This CDR3 is 16 amino acids long. Germline loops: CDR1 SGHTA, CDR2 FQGTGA. V was clipped by 3 bases and J by 4 bases, with 16 bases between them. Drawing the rest from reference TRBV7-3 and TRBJ1-5, the complete variable domain is GAGVSQTPSNKVTEKGKYVELRCDPISGHTALYWYRQSLGQGPEFLIYFQGTGAADDSGLPNDRFFAVRPEGSVSTLKIQRTERGDSAVYLCASSLGALVGNQPQHFGDGTRLSIL.